Listed here is a single T cell receptor (beta chain). The antigen remains unidentified. The data derive from a study of T cells expressing NK-cell markers. Study details: The eight sequenced donors comprised seven who were HCMV-seropositive and one who was seronegative.

Study-wide findings and caveats: In a group of roughly 6 donors, dominant NKG2C+ clonotypes represented roughly 1.0-7.0% of CD8+ T cells.

From its re-call of the 5' RACE reads, TCRdb lists each CDR3 protein once, without DNA. The listing contains some 450,000 distinct CDR3 sequences. Sequences were obtained from blood T cells: a sorted CD56 or NKG2C T cell subset, CD4+ or CD8+ T cells, or bulk PBMC T cells (not recorded which). This receptor was obtained from a woman aged 18 to 75 in good health.

CDR3 protein: CASSAGVAYNEQFF. The genes are TRBV19 and TRBJ2-1. The length of the CDR3 is 14 residues. Germline values: CDR1 LNHDA, CDR2 SQIVND (reference sequence).